This T cell receptor (beta chain) was profiled in a study of T cell responses to AZD1222 COVID-19 vaccine. CDR3 length: 15 amino acids. Looked up from germline, CDR1 is WSHSY and CDR2 is SAAADI. V dropped 0 bases and J dropped 0 bases, with 6 bases sitting between them. Study conclusions and caveats: In all cases, repertoires were sampled only after the peak T cell response. The study found vaccine-associated CD4 TCRs spanning spike, dominant at 160-218 and 743-854. Per reports, nearly half of all spike-specific TCRs target regions that are unmutated in variants. Clonal diversity was possibly underestimated, and white British individuals and females predominated among donors.

This clone was detected only a few times. Its antigen is currently unknown. Assay: immunoSEQ multiplex PCR; the TCRdb copy retains only in-frame clones and omits some. The sample comprises about 93,000 clones, 65% to 90% of which are singletons, and 5% to 6.5% rests with the top ten. The receptor's source is an adult in good health. The source was peripheral blood, collected on day 0 of AZD1222 vaccination. V usage is TRBV10-2 and J usage is TRBJ1-5; D is uncertain. DNA of the CDR3: TGCGCCAGCAGTGAGTCGGACCTTAGCAATCAGCCCCAGCATTTT. Translated: CASSESDLSNQPQHF.